The clone carrying this T cell receptor (beta chain) was detected ten times or more. The data stem from a study of regulatory T cells in long-lasting Graves disease. Assembly of TCR beta libraries relied on iRepertoire HTBI primers together with Arm-PCR of CDR3 regions. TCRdb re-derived calls from the multiplex PCR reads in MiXCR, one entry per CDR3 protein. Of more than 400,000 distinct CDR3 sequences listed, 16% are singletons. The time point was: newly diagnosed GD, antithyroid drugs for less than 3 months. Following extraction of RNA from PBMCs, that RNA was used to make the TCR library. A further study also used this sample, focusing on T cells in Graves' hyperthyroidism and ophthalmopathy.

This receptor was identified in a woman aged 30 to 39 with Graves disease. The specimen was peripheral blood mononuclear cells (PBMCs), collected at new diagnosis, from a patient treated with antithyroid drugs.

CDR3 coding DNA: TGTGCCAGCAGTCTTTCAGGGACGAGGGATCAGCCCCAGCATTTT. It translates to CASSLSGTRDQPQHF. The rearrangement uses TRBV28 and TRBJ1-5, with D maybe TRBD1 (5 bases). Trimming took 5 bases from V and 5 from J, leaving 16 bases between them. The CDR3 is 15 amino acids. Germline CDR1 reads MDHEN; CDR2 reads SYDVKM.